Sequencing of this TCR beta chain was carried out in a study of blood T cells in healthy people across ages. Notes on the study in general: Total diversity from one million sequenced T cells was likely underestimated.

The CDR3 covers 13 residues. V shed 10 bases and J shed 0 bases, with 12 bases lying between them. The use of a sample-barcoded 5' primer and a J-beta primer mix characterized a second PCR of about 7 to 12 cycles. TCRdb reanalysed the 5' RACE reads using MiXCR and keeps one entry per CDR3 protein. The data contain approximately 400,000 distinct CDR3 sequences, 50% to 60% of them seen just once; the ten biggest clones take up under 60%. Details on this clonotype: As yet, its antigen is unknown.

Ten milliliters of peripheral blood were drawn from each donor into EDTA-treated tubes. The chain joins TRBV12-3 or TRBV12-4 to TRBJ1-2, with a weak D call TRBD1 (5 bases). The sample consisted of blood. This TCR was recovered from a man aged 55 to 70 in good health. This CDR3 is CAIWDPANYGYTF. DNA for the CDR3: TGTGCCATCTGGGACCCAGCTAACTATGGCTACACCTTC.